The clone carrying this T cell receptor beta chain has a handful of counts. Its specificity is not known. The data stem from a study of beta chain features in type 1 diabetes. General observations from the study: Insertions were fewer and deletions more numerous at VDJ junctions in type 1 diabetes patients. Moderately but significantly shorter TCRB CDR3s were found in Type 1 diabetes patients in all four CD4+ subsets. There was a possibility that cDNA sequencing over-represented cells with high TCR expression.

The CDR3 extends over 15 amino acids. The V gene end was trimmed by 7 bases and the J gene end by 7 bases; junction bases not matched to a gene: 8. Germline lookup yields CDR1 SGHRS and CDR2 YFSETQ. All of the isolated RNA was reverse transcribed, so expressed TCRB transcripts were sequenced. TCRdb keeps only in-frame clones here, not all; method: immunoSEQ multiplex PCR. The data contain under 400,000 clones, around 12% of them seen just once; the ten biggest clones take up roughly 0.017%. The V gene is TRBV5-1, the J gene TRBJ2-2; 12 bases fit TRBD2. The sample taken for sequencing was naive CD4+ T cells from blood. This TCR was recovered from a man aged 18 to 35 in good health. The CDR3 region is CASRGLAGSNGELFF. The CDR3 DNA reads TGCGCCAGCCGCGGACTAGCGGGATCCAACGGGGAGCTGTTTTTT.